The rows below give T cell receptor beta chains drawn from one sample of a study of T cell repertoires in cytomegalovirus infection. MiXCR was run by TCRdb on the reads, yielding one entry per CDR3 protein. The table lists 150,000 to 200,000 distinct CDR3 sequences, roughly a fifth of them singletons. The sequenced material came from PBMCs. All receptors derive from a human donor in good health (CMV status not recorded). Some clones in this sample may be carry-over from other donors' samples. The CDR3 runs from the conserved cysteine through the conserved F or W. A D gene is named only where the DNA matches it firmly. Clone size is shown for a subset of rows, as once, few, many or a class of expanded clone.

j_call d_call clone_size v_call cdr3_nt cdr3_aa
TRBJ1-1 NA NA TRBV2 TGTGCCAGCAGTGAAGGAGGGGTAGGAGCTTTCTTT CASSEGGVGAFF
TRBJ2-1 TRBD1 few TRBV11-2 TGTGCCAGCAGCCCCGGACAGGGGAAAGTCCATGAGCAGTTCTTC CASSPGQGKVHEQFF
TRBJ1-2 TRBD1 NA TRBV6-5 TGTGCCAGCAGTCGGGGGGGACAGGACCGCGGCTACACCTTC CASSRGGQDRGYTF
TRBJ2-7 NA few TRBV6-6 TGTGCCAGCAGTTACGGGGACCCTACAGACCCCGAGCAGTACTTC CASSYGDPTDPEQYF
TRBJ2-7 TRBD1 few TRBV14 TGTGCCAGCAGCCAGACAGGGGGTTCCTACGAGCAGTACTTC CASSQTGGSYEQYF
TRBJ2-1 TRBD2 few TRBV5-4 TGTGCCAGCAGCTTGTCACTAGCGGGAGACAATGAGCAGTTCTTC CASSLSLAGDNEQFF
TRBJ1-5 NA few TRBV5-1 TGCGCCAGCAGCGAGTTTGGGGAAGGGAGCAATCAGCCCCAGCATTTT CASSEFGEGSNQPQHF
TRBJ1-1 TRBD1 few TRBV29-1 TGCAGCGTTCGACAGGGTGTGAACACTGAAGCTTTCTTT CSVRQGVNTEAFF
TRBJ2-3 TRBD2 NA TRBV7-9 TGTGCCAGCAGCACGACTAGCGGCCAAGCTGATACGCAGTATTTT CASSTTSGQADTQYF
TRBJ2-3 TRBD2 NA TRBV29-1 TGCAGCGTTCTTCCTAGCGGGAGGGTCACAGATACGCAGTATTTT CSVLPSGRVTDTQYF
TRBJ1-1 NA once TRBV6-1 TGTGCCAGCATTCGGCCGGTTCGGACCCGGAACACTGAAGCTTTCTTT CASIRPVRTRNTEAFF
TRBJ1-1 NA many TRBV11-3 TGTGCCAGCAGCTTACAGGGTTCGGACACTGAAGCTTTCTTT CASSLQGSDTEAFF
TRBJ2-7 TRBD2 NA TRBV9 TGTGCCAGCGCGGGACCGTTAGCGGGAGGGCTCTACGAGCAGTACTTC CASAGPLAGGLYEQYF
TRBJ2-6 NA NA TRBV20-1 TGCAGTGCTAGAGTCCCTGGGGCCAACGTCCTGACTTTC CSARVPGANVLTF
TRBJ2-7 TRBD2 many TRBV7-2 TGTGCCAGCAGCCGGACTAGCGGGAGTTCATACGAGCAGTACTTC CASSRTSGSSYEQYF
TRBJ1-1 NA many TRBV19 TGTGCCAGTAGTATAACGACAGCGTCGAACACTGAAGCTTTCTTT CASSITTASNTEAFF
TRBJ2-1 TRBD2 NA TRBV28 TGTGCCAGCAGTTCTACTAGCGTCTCCTACAATGAGCAGTTCTTC CASSSTSVSYNEQFF
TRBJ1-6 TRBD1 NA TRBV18 TGTGCCAGCTCACCACTTGGGACAGCCAGTTCACCCCTCCACTTT CASSPLGTASSPLHF
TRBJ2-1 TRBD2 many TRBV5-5 TGTGCCAGCAGCTTATGGCTAGCGGGCTACAATGAGCAGTTCTTC CASSLWLAGYNEQFF
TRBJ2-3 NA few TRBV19 TGTGCCAGTAGTATAGGGCTAGTAGCAGATACGCAGTATTTT CASSIGLVADTQYF
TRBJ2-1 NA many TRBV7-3 TGTGCCAGCAGCTTAATGGGGGCGGGAAGCTCCTACAATGAGCAGTTCTTC CASSLMGAGSSYNEQFF
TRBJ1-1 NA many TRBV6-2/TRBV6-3 TGTGCCAGCAGTCCGACCCGGAACACTGAAGCTTTCTTT CASSPTRNTEAFF
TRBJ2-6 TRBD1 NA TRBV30 TGTGCCTGGAGTGTTTTCGACAGGGGGTCTGTCAATGGGGCCAACGTCCTGACTTTC CAWSVFDRGSVNGANVLTF
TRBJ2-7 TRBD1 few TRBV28 TGTGCCAGCAGGAGGGACAGGGAGGGGCTAGAGCAGTACTTC CASRRDREGLEQYF
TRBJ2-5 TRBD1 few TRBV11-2 TGTGCCAGCAGCCCTACTGCCGGACAGGGAGGAGAGACCCAGTACTTC CASSPTAGQGGETQYF
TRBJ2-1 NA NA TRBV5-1 TGCGCCAGCAGCTTGTCGGGACAAAGGAACAATGAGCAGTTCTTC CASSLSGQRNNEQFF
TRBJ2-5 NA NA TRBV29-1 TGCAGCGTGGCAGGGATAGGTGAGACCCAGTACTTC CSVAGIGETQYF
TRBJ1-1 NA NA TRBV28 TGTGCCAGCAGCCCCCGGGCAGGGTCGGGCACTGAAGCTTTCTTT CASSPRAGSGTEAFF
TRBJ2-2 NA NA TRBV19 TGTGCCAGTAGACTGGGGTTCGGGGAGCTGTTTTTT CASRLGFGELFF
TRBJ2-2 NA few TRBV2 TGTGCCAGCAGTCCAGAGAGGAGCGGGGAGCTGTTTTTT CASSPERSGELFF
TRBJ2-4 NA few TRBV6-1 TGTGCCAGCAGAGCCCCGGCCTTTAGCATTCAGTACTTC CASRAPAFSIQYF
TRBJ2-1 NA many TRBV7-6 TGTGCCAGCAGCTTGGGCCGGGAGCAGTTCTTC CASSLGREQFF
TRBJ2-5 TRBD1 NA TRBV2 TGTGCCAGCAGTCATGAACAGACAGGGCGAGAGACCCAGTACTTC CASSHEQTGRETQYF
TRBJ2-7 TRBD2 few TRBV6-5 TGTGCTACCCCGGGGGGGAGTCTCTCCTACGAGCAGTACTTC CATPGGSLSYEQYF
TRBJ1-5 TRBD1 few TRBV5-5 TGTGCCAGCAGCTTGGCCGCGGACAGGGGAAGTCAGCCCCAGCATTTT CASSLAADRGSQPQHF
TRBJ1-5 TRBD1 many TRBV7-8 TGTGCCAGCAGCTCGGGACAGGGTATGATTCAGCCCCAGCATTTT CASSSGQGMIQPQHF
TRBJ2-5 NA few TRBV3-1 TGTGCCAGCAGCCATCCAGGGGCAGAGACCCAGTACTTC CASSHPGAETQYF
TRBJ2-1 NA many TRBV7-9 TGTGCCAGCAGCTTAGCGGACAATGAGCAGTTCTTC CASSLADNEQFF
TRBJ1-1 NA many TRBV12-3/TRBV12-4 TGTGCCAGCAGTCGAGGACGATTGAACACTGAAGCTTTCTTT CASSRGRLNTEAFF
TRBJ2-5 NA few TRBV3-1 TGTGCCAGCAGCCAAAACCCCATGGCAGTCCAAGAGACCCAGTACTTC CASSQNPMAVQETQYF
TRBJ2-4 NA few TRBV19 TGTGCCAGTAGCTTATTAGGCAGAGCACCAAACATTCAGTACTTC CASSLLGRAPNIQYF